The following is a T cell receptor beta chain sequence with its context. This sample stems from a study of regulatory T cells in long-lasting Graves disease. CDR3 regions were amplified by Arm-PCR using iRepertoire HTBI primers to build TCR beta libraries. A single record per CDR3 protein comes from TCRdb applying MiXCR to the multiplex PCR reads. The sample has roughly 500,000 distinct CDR3 sequences; about 12% are singletons. V lost 7 bases, J lost 6 bases, and 10 bases stayed unmatched. Germline V CDR1 and CDR2: MNHNS, SASEGT. The CDR3 loop spans 15 amino acids. Time point described: newly diagnosed GD, antithyroid drugs for less than 3 months. The TCR library was made from RNA extracted from PBMCs. In addition, the sample was reused for a study of T cells in Graves' hyperthyroidism and ophthalmopathy.

This chain uses TRBV6-1 with TRBJ2-2; TRBD1 aligns across 8 bases. Sequenced material: peripheral blood mononuclear cells (PBMCs), taken at new diagnosis, from a patient treated with antithyroid drugs. The sequence derives from a woman aged 30 to 39 with Graves disease. This CDR3 reads CASIPTGQGAGELFF. CDR3 nucleotides: TGTGCCAGCATTCCGACCGGACAGGGTGCCGGGGAGCTGTTTTTT.